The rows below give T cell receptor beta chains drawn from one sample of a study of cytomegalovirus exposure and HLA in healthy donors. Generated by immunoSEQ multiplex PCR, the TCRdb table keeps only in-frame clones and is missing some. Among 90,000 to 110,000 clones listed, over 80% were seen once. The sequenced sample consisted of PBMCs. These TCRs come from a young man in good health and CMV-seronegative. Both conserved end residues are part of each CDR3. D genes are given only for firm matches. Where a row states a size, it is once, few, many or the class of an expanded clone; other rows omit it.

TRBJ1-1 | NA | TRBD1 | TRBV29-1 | CSVRTGTTEAFF | TGCAGCGTAAGGACAGGGACCACTGAAGCTTTCTTT
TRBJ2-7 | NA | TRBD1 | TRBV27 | CASSFFTGVGEQYF | TGTGCCAGCAGTTTTTTTACAGGGGTAGGCGAGCAGTACTTC
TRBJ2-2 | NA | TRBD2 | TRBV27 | CASSLSLAGGSGELFF | TGTGCCAGCAGTTTATCGCTAGCGGGAGGGTCCGGGGAGCTGTTTTTT
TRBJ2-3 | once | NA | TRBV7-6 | CASSLDLAPSTDTQYF | TGTGCCAGCAGCTTAGATCTAGCGCCTAGCACAGATACGCAGTATTTT
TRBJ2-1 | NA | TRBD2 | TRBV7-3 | CASSLTSGSRRDEQFF | TGTGCCAGCAGCTTGACTAGCGGGAGTAGACGGGATGAGCAGTTCTTC
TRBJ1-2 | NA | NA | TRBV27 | CASSFRGGEKYGYTF | TGTGCCAGCAGTTTCCGCGGGGGCGAGAAGTATGGCTACACCTTC
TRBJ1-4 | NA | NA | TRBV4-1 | CASSAVVSVKLFF | TGCGCCAGCAGCGCCGTTGTGAGTGTAAAACTGTTTTTT
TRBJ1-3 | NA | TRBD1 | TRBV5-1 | CASSLDPGTAVEGNTIYF | TGCGCCAGCAGCTTGGACCCTGGGACAGCGGTTGAAGGAAACACCATATATTTT
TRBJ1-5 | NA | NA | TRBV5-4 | CASSFGFSGRRDQPQHF | TGTGCCAGCAGCTTTGGTTTCTCAGGCCGGAGGGATCAGCCCCAGCATTTT
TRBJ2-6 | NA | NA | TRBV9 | CASSVEGRANVLTF | TGTGCCAGCAGCGTCGAGGGTAGGGCCAACGTCCTGACTTTC
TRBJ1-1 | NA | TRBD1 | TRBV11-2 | CASSFEGQKNTEAFF | TGTGCCAGCAGCTTCGAGGGACAGAAGAACACTGAAGCTTTCTTT
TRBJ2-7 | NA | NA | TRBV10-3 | CAISDLKSYEQYF | TGTGCCATCAGTGATTTGAAGAGCTACGAGCAGTACTTC